The 9 T cell receptor beta chains given below trace back to one sample, sequenced in a study of early T cells in non-severe SARS-CoV-2 infection. In TCRdb, the 5' RACE reads were re-called with MiXCR into one record per CDR3 protein. The sample shows around 20,000 distinct CDR3 sequences, under 5.5% of them seen only once. The sequenced sample consisted of whole blood. These receptor sequences come from an adult who was a healthcare worker with PCR-confirmed SARS-CoV-2 infection or an uninfected control (not recorded which).

This clonotype was recorded many times. The junction differs from germline at one of its ends, possibly a read error. The chain couples TRBV6-5 to TRBJ2-7; 7 positions agree with TRBD1. The CDR3 loop spans 17 amino acids. Germline CDR1 MNHEY, CDR2 SVGAGI. As DNA, the CDR3 is TGTGCCAGCAGTTACTCGGGGATTACAGGGGCCTCCTTCGAGCAGTACTTC. It is translated as CASSYSGITGASFEQYF.

This clonotype was seen only a few times. The chain employs TRBV29-1 and TRBJ2-3, with 8 bases identical to TRBD2. The germline gives CDR1 SQVTM, CDR2 ANQGSEA. The CDR3 contains 13 residues. The V gene end was trimmed by 3 bases and the J gene end by 1 base; junction bases not matched to a gene: 0. The CDR3 nucleotides read TGCAGCGTTGAGACTAGCGGCACAGATACGCAGTATTTT. Its protein product is CSVETSGTDTQYF.

The sample holds many counts of this clonotype. The V and J genes are TRBV7-2 and TRBJ1-1, with a weak D call TRBD1 (5 bases). V gave up 5 bases and J gave up 10 bases, with 17 bases separating them. Germline CDR1 and CDR2: SGHTA and FQGNSA. This CDR3 has 13 amino acids. DNA for the CDR3: TGTGCCAGCAGCCCCGATGCGGGAAGGGGAGCTTTCTTT. Its protein product is CASSPDAGRGAFF. Together with reference TRBV7-2 and TRBJ1-1, the CDR3 gives the full variable domain: GAGVSQSPSNKVTEKGKDVELRCDPISGHTALYWYRQSLGQGLEFLIYFQGNSAPDKSGLPSDRFSAERTGGSVSTLTIQRTQQEDSAVYLCASSPDAGRGAFFGQGTRLTVV.

This clonotype was counted many times. This chain uses TRBV15 with TRBJ1-5, with D unresolved. V was clipped by 0 bases and J by 0 bases, with 3 bases between them. Looked up from germline, CDR1 is LNHNV and CDR2 is YYDKDF (reference sequence). The CDR3 sequence is 14 residues long. CDR3 region: CATSRDYSNQPQHF. The DNA for the CDR3 is TGTGCCACCAGCAGAGATTATAGCAATCAGCCCCAGCATTTT.

This clonotype was seen repeatedly, ten times or more. This sequence joins TRBV19 and TRBJ2-5, with 12 nucleotides matching TRBD2. J was trimmed by 1 base and V by 5 bases; bases with no gene match: 5. The CDR3 covers 16 residues. CDR1 is LNHDA, CDR2 SQIVND, per germline (reference sequence). The CDR3 DNA is TGTGCCAGTAGTCCGACTAGCGGGGGCCTCCAAGAGACCCAGTACTTC. It is translated as CASSPTSGGLQETQYF.

At least ten counts were recorded for this clonotype. V is TRBV29-1 and J is TRBJ2-3, with 12 bases that match TRBD2. V shed 3 bases, J shed 1 base, and the junction held 14 bases outside the gene matches. Germline V gene lookup returns CDR1 SQVTM and CDR2 ANQGSEA. The CDR3 covers 19 residues. The CDR3 loop is CSVEMVRLAGARGTDTQYF. CDR3 nucleotides: TGCAGCGTTGAGATGGTTAGACTAGCGGGAGCGCGGGGCACAGATACGCAGTATTTT.

Many counts were recorded for this clonotype. The rearrangement links TRBV7-2 to TRBJ2-7; D uncertain. The CDR3 contains 11 residues. Germline CDR1 and CDR2: SGHTA and FQGNSA. With 2 bases removed from V and 3 bases from J, the gap between germline ends came to 2 bases. Here the CDR3 reads CASSLFYEQYF. CDR3 DNA: TGTGCCAGCAGCTTATTCTACGAGCAGTACTTC. Full variable domain (remainder filled in from reference TRBV7-2 and TRBJ2-7): GAGVSQSPSNKVTEKGKDVELRCDPISGHTALYWYRQSLGQGLEFLIYFQGNSAPDKSGLPSDRFSAERTGGSVSTLTIQRTQQEDSAVYLCASSLFYEQYFGPGTRLTVT.

The chain has TRBV19 and TRBJ1-1; D gene unclear. From germline, CDR1 is LNHDA and CDR2 SQIVND (reference sequence). The CDR3 runs 14 residues. V lost 3 bases and J 0 bases, leaving 8 bases between the germline ends. For the CDR3, the DNA is TGTGCCAGTAGTATTGGGTGGGTGAACACTGAAGCTTTCTTT. This translates into CASSIGWVNTEAFF.

The table lists this clonotype with many counts. V is TRBV10-3 and J is TRBJ2-1, with a tentative D call TRBD1 (6 bases). Germline V gene lookup returns CDR1 ENHRY and CDR2 SYGVKD. Trimming pared 11 bases from V and 7 bases from J, leaving 12 bases between. CDR3 size: 11 residues. The CDR3 sequence: CAARGENEQFF. In DNA, the CDR3 is TGTGCCGCCAGGGGCGAAAATGAGCAGTTCTTC.